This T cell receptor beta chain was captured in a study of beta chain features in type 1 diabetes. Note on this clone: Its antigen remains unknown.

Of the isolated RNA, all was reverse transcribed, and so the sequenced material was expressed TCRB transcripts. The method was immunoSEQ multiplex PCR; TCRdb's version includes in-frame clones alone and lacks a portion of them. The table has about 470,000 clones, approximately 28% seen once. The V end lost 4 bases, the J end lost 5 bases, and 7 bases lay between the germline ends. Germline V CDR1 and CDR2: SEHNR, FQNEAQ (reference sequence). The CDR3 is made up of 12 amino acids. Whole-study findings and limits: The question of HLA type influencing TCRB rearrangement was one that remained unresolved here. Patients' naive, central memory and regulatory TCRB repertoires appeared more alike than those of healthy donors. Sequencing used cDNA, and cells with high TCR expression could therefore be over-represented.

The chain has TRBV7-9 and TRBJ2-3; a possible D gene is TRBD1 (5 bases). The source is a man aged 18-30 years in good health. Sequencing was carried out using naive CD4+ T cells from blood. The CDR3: CASSYQGDTQYF. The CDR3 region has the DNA TGTGCCAGCAGCTACCAGGGAGATACGCAGTATTTT.